The present T cell receptor beta chain was sequenced within a study of shared clonotypes between healthy human individuals. Selected positively for CCR7 and CD45RO-negative, naive CD8 cells excluded terminally differentiated effector memory CD45RA+ cells. Clones were sequenced by immunoSEQ multiplex PCR, and TCRdb holds only the in-frame ones, with some missing. The sample has over 2 million clones, just under 95% seen once. This TCR came from a man aged 18 to 35 in good health. Sequencing input: naive CD8+ T cells sorted from blood.

The CDR3 DNA reads TGTGCCAGCAGCAAGACTAGCGGGGACTTTTACGAGCAGTACTTC. The encoded protein is CASSKTSGDFYEQYF. V usage is TRBV7-8 and J usage is TRBJ2-7, with TRBD2 identical over 11 bases. CDR3 length: 15 amino acids. CDR1 SGHVS and CDR2 FQNEAQ come from the germline V gene. Losses at the gene ends were 5 bases for V and 4 bases for J; bases not matched to a gene: 7. Variable domain in full (rest from reference TRBV7-8 and TRBJ2-7): GAGVSQSPRYKVAKRGQDVALRCDPISGHVSLFWYQQALGQGPEFLTYFQNEAQLDKSGLPSDRFFAERPEGSVSTLKIQRTQQEDSAVYLCASSKTSGDFYEQYFGPGTRLTVT.